Presented here are 8 T cell receptor beta chains from one specimen sequenced in a study of memory CD4+ T cells and cytomegalovirus serostatus. Assay: immunoSEQ multiplex PCR; the TCRdb copy retains only in-frame clones and omits some. The sample lists roughly 50,000 clones; around 76% were seen once. The sort gate was single viable CD3+CD4+CD8-CD45RO+ cells for memory CD4+ T cells. The sample was memory CD4+ T cells from blood. These TCRs come from an adult in good health and CMV-seronegative.

V usage is TRBV11-1 and J usage is TRBJ1-2; D gene unclear. CDR3 length: 14 amino acids. Between the trimmed V and J ends, which lost 5 bases and 2 bases, there was a span of 12 bases. Germline lookup yields CDR1 SGHAT and CDR2 FQDESV (reference sequence). This chain's CDR3 is CASSIRPYNYGYTF. Here the CDR3 DNA reads TGTGCCAGCAGCATTAGACCCTACAACTATGGCTACACCTTC.

This clone was picked up a small number of times. The chain joins TRBV9 to TRBJ2-3; 7 bases map to TRBD2. This CDR3 is 14 amino acids long. CDR1 is SGDLS, CDR2 YYNGEE, per germline. V was clipped by 0 bases and J by 4 bases; unmatched bases: 2. The DNA for the CDR3 is TGTGCCAGCAGCGTAGAGAGCGGGGCAGATACGCAGTATTTT. This codes for CASSVESGADTQYF.

By sample share, this clone is medium-sized (0.01 to 0.1%). The chain has TRBV7-6 and TRBJ1-2, with D unclear. The CDR3 is 14 amino acids. Trimming took off 5 bases at V and 4 bases at J, with 14 bases between the two ends. Germline V lookup: CDR1 SGHVS, CDR2 FNYEAQ. The CDR3, as DNA: TGTGCCAGCAGCCAAGGTCCCACTACCTATGGCTACACCTTC. Translation gives CASSQGPTTYGYTF.

The rearrangement links TRBV27 to TRBJ1-1; D is uncertain. Germline loops: CDR1 MNHEY, CDR2 SMNVEV (reference sequence). V was pared by 5 bases and J by 2 bases, with 15 bases between. The CDR3 has 15 residues. CDR3: CASSTPGTPNTEAFF. The CDR3 DNA follows: TGTGCCAGCAGTACCCCGGGCACTCCAAACACTGAAGCTTTCTTT.

The chain has TRBV25-1 and TRBJ1-4; TRBD1 agrees at 9 bases. V lost 6 bases to trimming and J lost 8 bases; unmatched junction nucleotides: 4. The CDR3 is 13 amino acids. CDR1 and CDR2 from the germline V gene are MGHDK and SYGVNS. The CDR3 is CASRDRGREKLFF. CDR3 DNA: TGTGCCAGCAGGGACAGGGGACGAGAAAAACTGTTTTTT.

This chain joins TRBV15 and TRBJ1-4; D may be TRBD1 (6 bases). The germline gives CDR1 LNHNV, CDR2 YYDKDF (reference sequence). The CDR3 consists of 15 residues. V was trimmed by 0 bases and J by 8 bases, leaving 13 bases between them. CDR3 residues: CATSRETGTREKLFF. CDR3 nucleotides: TGTGCCACCAGCAGAGAGACAGGAACACGGGAAAAACTGTTTTTT. Full variable domain (missing parts from reference TRBV15 and TRBJ1-4): DAMVIQNPRYQVTQFGKPVTLSCSQTLNHNVMYWYQQKSSQAPKLLFHYYDKDFNNEADTPDNFQSRRPNTSFCFLDIRSPGLGDTAMYLCATSRETGTREKLFFGSGTQLSVL.

The chain has TRBV7-2 and TRBJ2-6, with D maybe TRBD1 (6 bases). V was pared by 2 bases and J by 0 bases, with 11 bases between. The CDR3 spans 17 residues. Per the germline V gene, CDR1 is SGHTA and CDR2 is FQGNSA. The CDR3 reads CASSLSGQSSGANVLTF. In nucleotides, the CDR3 is TGTGCCAGCAGCTTATCGGGACAAAGCTCTGGGGCCAACGTCCTGACTTTC.

This chain uses TRBV6-6 with TRBJ1-2, with 7 bases identical to TRBD1. The germline gives CDR1 MNHNY, CDR2 SVGAGI (reference sequence). This CDR3 is built from 14 residues. Germline trimming cut 0 bases from V and 5 bases from J; bases unmatched to any gene: 3. The CDR3 DNA reads TGTGCCAGCAGTTACTCCAGGGGGACTTATGGCTACACCTTC. Translated: CASSYSRGTYGYTF.